The next 21 T cell receptor beta chains were all read from a single sample in a study of CD8 T cells in Susac syndrome (dated by TCRdb to the late 2010s). The method was the immunoSEQ multiplex PCR assay. RNA was extracted using the RNeasy kit, and roughly 0.5 to 1 ug of the RNA was reverse transcribed with random hexamers. TCRdb reanalyzed the raw reads on its own, using fastp at Q25 for trimming and MiXCR for clone calling, and kept in-frame beta chains. Each record represents a unique CDR3 protein, reported with the most common genes and DNA among its rows. This sample lists 250,000 to 300,000 distinct CDR3 sequences; approximately 85% were detected once. 0.21% of the sample is in the top ten clones. The sequencing input was CD8+ T cells from PBMCs. These receptors came from a human donor with multiple sclerosis.

This clonotype was found once. The rearrangement uses TRBV24-1 and TRBJ2-5; D uncertain. Per the germline V gene, CDR1 is KGHDR and CDR2 is SFDVKD. The CDR3 consists of 12 residues. The V end lost 4 bases, the J end lost 5 bases, and 7 bases lay between the germline ends. The CDR3 DNA reads TGTGCCACCAGTGACAAATGGGAGACCCAGTACTTC. Amino acid sequence: CATSDKWETQYF.

This chain links TRBV7-9 with TRBJ2-7, with a possible D match to TRBD1 (6 bases). Germline-derived CDR1 and CDR2 are SEHNR and FQNEAQ (reference sequence). V shed 5 bases and J shed 2 bases, with 16 bases lying between them. This CDR3 comprises 15 residues. CDR3: CASSIPGQPTYEQYF. The CDR3 nucleotides read TGTGCCAGCAGCATCCCGGGACAACCTACCTACGAGCAGTACTTC.

The chain combines TRBV28 with TRBJ2-3, with no clear D. The V gene lost 6 bases and the J gene lost 0 bases, with 4 bases spanning the gap. The germline gives CDR1 MDHEN, CDR2 SYDVKM. This CDR3 region has 12 residues. CDR3 sequence (DNA): TGTGCCAGCAGACGAAGCACAGATACGCAGTATTTT. Translating gives CASRRSTDTQYF.

The J gene is TRBJ2-2, the V gene TRBV4-3, with D possibly matching TRBD1 (5 bases). Germline lookup yields CDR1 LGHNA and CDR2 YSLEER. The CDR3 consists of 13 residues. V dropped 2 bases and J dropped 11 bases, with 12 bases sitting between them. The CDR3: CASSQPGKLELFF. As DNA, the CDR3 is TGCGCCAGCAGCCAACCAGGGAAGCTAGAGCTGTTTTTT.

This chain connects TRBV10-1 to TRBJ2-7; 8 bases are a match to TRBD1. Germline CDR1 is WNHNN and CDR2 is SYGVQD (reference sequence). The J segment lost 0 bases and the V segment lost 6 bases, leaving 7 bases of the junction unmatched. CDR3 length equals 15 residues. The CDR3 DNA reads as TGCGCCAGCAGGGGGGCCGGGACAGGCTCCTACGAGCAGTACTTC. Translated, it gives CASRGAGTGSYEQYF.

Only one count was recorded for this clonotype. The chain links TRBV5-1 to TRBJ2-6; D gene ambiguous. The germline CDR1 and CDR2 sequences are SGHRS and YFSETQ. This CDR3 is built from 18 residues. Between the trimmed V and J ends, which lost 0 bases and 0 bases, there was a span of 13 bases. CDR3 residues: CASSLAMDGYSGANVLTF. The CDR3 DNA reads TGCGCCAGCAGCTTGGCTATGGACGGCTACTCTGGGGCCAACGTCCTGACTTTC.

The gene calls are TRBV6-1 and TRBJ2-6; D is unclear. The CDR3 loop spans 16 amino acids. Germline loops: CDR1 MNHNS, CDR2 SASEGT. V lost 8 bases and J lost 0, with 14 bases in between. CDR3 region: CASSPDESSGANVLTF. CDR3 nucleotide sequence: TGTGCCAGCTCCCCGGACGAGAGCTCTGGGGCCAACGTCCTGACTTTC.

J is TRBJ2-5 and V is TRBV9, with 8 bases identical to TRBD2. The V segment lost 7 bases and the J segment 7 bases; nucleotides outside the gene matches: 15. There are 15 residues in the CDR3. Germline V gene lookup returns CDR1 SGDLS and CDR2 YYNGEE. Here the CDR3 DNA reads TGTGCCAGCGGCATGTTAGCGGGGACCGTCGGGACCCAGTACTTC. This encodes CASGMLAGTVGTQYF.

V usage is TRBV2 and J usage is TRBJ2-5; TRBD2 aligns across 9 bases. This CDR3 contains 17 residues. Germline values: CDR1 SNHLY, CDR2 FYNNEI. The trim removed 3 bases at V and 2 bases at J, leaving 10 bases unmatched. CDR3 coding DNA: TGTGCCAGCAGTGACCCTATAGCGGGAGCGGGGCAAGAGACCCAGTACTTC. Protein sequence: CASSDPIAGAGQETQYF.

This chain connects TRBV27 to TRBJ2-1, with D perhaps TRBD1 (5 bases). V lost 5 bases to trimming and J lost 4 bases, with 12 bases between them. This CDR3 region has 14 residues. Germline-derived CDR1 and CDR2 are MNHEY and SMNVEV (reference sequence). CDR3 in amino acids: CASSSRTPYNEQFF. CDR3 sequence (DNA): TGTGCCAGCAGTAGCCGGACACCTTACAATGAGCAGTTCTTC.

J is TRBJ2-7 and V is TRBV6-1; D is uncertain. Germline V gives CDR1 MNHNS, CDR2 SASEGT. V was trimmed by 11 bases and J by 0 bases, leaving 11 bases between them. CDR3 length equals 12 residues. CDR3 in DNA: TGTGCCGTGGGGTCGCTCTCCTACGAGCAGTACTTC. Protein sequence: CAVGSLSYEQYF.

The sample holds a few counts of this clonotype. This sequence joins TRBV19 and TRBJ1-5; 7 bases are a match to TRBD1. V was clipped by 7 bases and J by 3 bases; unmatched bases: 15. From germline, CDR1 is LNHDA and CDR2 SQIVND (reference sequence). The CDR3 consists of 17 residues. The CDR3 coding sequence is TGTGCCAGTATCCCAACACGCCAAGGGGGCCTCAATCAGCCCCAGCATTTT. It translates to CASIPTRQGGLNQPQHF. Based on the CDR3 plus reference TRBV19 and TRBJ1-5, the full variable domain is DGGITQSPKYLFRKEGQNVTLSCEQNLNHDAMYWYRQDPGQGLRLIYYSQIVNDFQKGDIAEGYSVSREKKESFPLTVTSAQKNPTAFYLCASIPTRQGGLNQPQHFGDGTRLSIL.

V gene TRBV13 combines with J gene TRBJ2-3; D might be TRBD2 (6 bases). CDR1 is PRHDT, CDR2 FYEKMQ, per germline (reference sequence). V dropped 5 bases and J dropped 5 bases, with 20 bases sitting between them. This CDR3 spans 16 amino acids. CDR3 nucleotides: TGTGCCAGCAGCGGTCGGGCGGGATGGGTAGAAGATACGCAGTATTTT. Protein product: CASSGRAGWVEDTQYF.

The chain employs TRBV10-2 and TRBJ2-7; D tentatively reads TRBD1 or TRBD2 (5 bases each). The germline V and J ends were trimmed by 3 bases and 9 bases, with 15 bases remaining between them. The CDR3 contains 13 residues. CDR1 and CDR2 from the germline V gene are WSHSY and SAAADI. CDR3 in amino acids: CASSDIEGFGQYF. The CDR3 nucleotides read TGCGCCAGCAGTGATATTGAGGGGTTCGGGCAGTACTTC.

The chain has TRBV19 and TRBJ1-1; tentative D call: TRBD1 (6 bases). Germline values: CDR1 LNHDA, CDR2 SQIVND (reference sequence). The CDR3 is 17 amino acids. The V and J ends lost 7 bases and 1 base respectively, with 22 bases between them. The CDR3 DNA is TGTGCCAGTACCACATTACGAGGGGGACAACAGAACACTGAAGCTTTCTTT. Residues: CASTTLRGGQQNTEAFF. The whole variable domain, remainder taken from reference TRBV19 and TRBJ1-1, is DGGITQSPKYLFRKEGQNVTLSCEQNLNHDAMYWYRQDPGQGLRLIYYSQIVNDFQKGDIAEGYSVSREKKESFPLTVTSAQKNPTAFYLCASTTLRGGQQNTEAFFGQGTRLTVV.

This chain joins TRBV11-2 and TRBJ2-7; D ambiguous. Trimming removed 5 bases from V and 0 bases from J, with 14 bases in between. The CDR3 runs 15 residues. CDR1 is SGHAT and CDR2 is FQNNGV in the germline V gene. Written as DNA, the CDR3 is TGTGCCAGCAGCCCTATAACCGCTAGCTCCTACGAGCAGTACTTC. Its translation: CASSPITASSYEQYF.

This chain links TRBV11-2 with TRBJ2-1; no firm D call. This CDR3 spans 13 amino acids. Trimming pared 5 bases from V and 10 bases from J, leaving 15 bases between. Germline values: CDR1 SGHAT, CDR2 FQNNGV. The CDR3 sequence: CASSPYEAGEQFF. The CDR3 coding sequence is TGTGCCAGCAGCCCCTATGAGGCCGGGGAGCAGTTCTTC. The full variable domain, its missing parts supplied by reference TRBV11-2 and TRBJ2-1, is EAGVAQSPRYKIIEKRQSVAFWCNPISGHATLYWYQQILGQGPKLLIQFQNNGVVDDSQLPKDRFSAERLKGVDSTLKIQPAKLEDSAVYLCASSPYEAGEQFFGPGTRLTVL.

The count of this clonotype is one. V is TRBV2 and J is TRBJ2-7; D remains ambiguous. The V end was cut by 6 bases, the J end by 6 bases, with 9 bases between. The CDR3 has 11 residues. Germline values: CDR1 SNHLY, CDR2 FYNNEI. The CDR3 loop reads CASRGSGEQYF. The CDR3, as DNA: TGTGCCAGCAGGGGCTCGGGCGAGCAGTACTTC.

The CDR3, as DNA: TGTGCCAGCAGCCCTTCGGACTTTCTACCCTACAATGAGCAGTTCTTC. This translates into CASSPSDFLPYNEQFF. This chain links TRBV7-2 with TRBJ2-1, with D perhaps TRBD2 (5 bases). Germline-derived CDR1 and CDR2 are SGHTA and FQGNSA. Trimming stripped 5 bases from V and 2 bases from J, with 16 bases between. CDR3 length equals 16 residues. Drawing the rest from reference TRBV7-2 and TRBJ2-1, the complete variable domain is GAGVSQSPSNKVTEKGKDVELRCDPISGHTALYWYRQSLGQGLEFLIYFQGNSAPDKSGLPSDRFSAERTGGSVSTLTIQRTQQEDSAVYLCASSPSDFLPYNEQFFGPGTRLTVL.

The CDR3, as DNA: TGCAGTGCTAGAGTCCTAGGGGGGGACAGGGTTCGGTACCAAGAGACCCAGTACTTC. Its protein product is CSARVLGGDRVRYQETQYF. The V call is TRBV20-1, the J call TRBJ2-5; TRBD1 matches 9 bases. This CDR3 has 19 amino acids. The trim removed 1 base at V and 0 bases at J, leaving 15 bases unmatched. The V gene's germline CDR1 is DFQATT and CDR2 SNEGSKA (reference sequence).

The count of this clonotype is one. The V call is TRBV19, the J call TRBJ1-5; no clear D. The ends were cut back, 4 bases at V and 4 bases at J, with 8 bases in the middle. This CDR3 spans 13 amino acids. Per the germline V gene, CDR1 is LNHDA and CDR2 is SQIVND (reference sequence). The CDR3, as DNA: TGTGCCAGTAGTAGGTCCCCAAATCAGCCCCAGCATTTT. Its protein is CASSRSPNQPQHF.